A single sample gave rise to the 11 T cell receptor beta chains below, sequenced in a study of cytomegalovirus exposure and HLA in healthy donors. 60 Vbeta and 13 Jbeta primers were used in PCR. Sequencing was performed with immunoSEQ multiplex PCR; in TCRdb, only in-frame clones are kept and a portion is missing. The sample contains 60,000 to 85,000 clones, under 80% of which appear only once. Sequenced sample: PBMCs. The receptor set was obtained from a man aged 55 to 69 in good health and CMV-seropositive.

This chain joins TRBV7-2 and TRBJ2-7; D is unresolved. The CDR3 is 13 amino acids. Germline-derived CDR1 and CDR2 are SGHTA and FQGNSA. The V and J ends lost 4 bases and 3 bases respectively, with 10 bases between them. The DNA for the CDR3 is TGTGCCAGCAGCTCCCCGGGTGACTACGAGCAGTACTTC. Amino acids: CASSSPGDYEQYF.

The gene calls are TRBV28 and TRBJ2-4; 8 bases fit TRBD1. V lost 2 bases to trimming and J lost 8 bases; unmatched junction nucleotides: 11. Germline V CDR1 and CDR2: MDHEN, SYDVKM. The length of the CDR3 is 16 residues. CDR3 sequence: CASSLPAGQGADIQYF. DNA for the CDR3: TGTGCCAGCAGTTTACCCGCTGGTCAGGGGGCGGACATTCAGTACTTC.

This chain connects TRBV6-5 to TRBJ2-2, with 7 bases matching TRBD2. Per germline, CDR1 MNHEY and CDR2 SVGAGI. The CDR3 sequence is 15 residues long. J was trimmed by 6 bases and V by 1 base; bases with no gene match: 5. CDR3 in DNA: TGTGCCAGCAGTTACTTCGCGGGGGACGCCGGGGAGCTGTTTTTT. This encodes CASSYFAGDAGELFF.

This clone appeared once. This chain uses TRBV5-6 with TRBJ1-5; TRBD1 might be the D (5 bases). The CDR3 contains 16 residues. V gave up 3 bases and J gave up 3 bases, with 16 bases separating them. The V gene's germline CDR1 is SGHDT and CDR2 YYEEEE. The CDR3 region is CASSSTGTDYNQPQHF. The CDR3 DNA follows: TGTGCCAGCAGCTCGACCGGGACGGACTACAATCAGCCCCAGCATTTT.

This clone was detected a few times. The same CDR3 is also encoded by other DNA sequences in this sample. V is TRBV5-4 and J is TRBJ2-1; D is possibly TRBD1 (6 bases). Germline CDR1 SGHNT, CDR2 YYREEE (reference sequence). V lost 0 bases, J lost 4 bases, and 11 bases lay in between. CDR3 length: 15 amino acids. The CDR3 reads CASSLGGGSYNEQFF. CDR3 bases: TGTGCCAGCAGCTTGGGTGGGGGCAGTTACAATGAGCAGTTCTTC.

The V and J genes are TRBV7-2 and TRBJ2-5, with 13 positions matching TRBD2. This CDR3 has 16 residues. V trimming: 3 bases; J trimming: 5 bases; junction bases outside the gene matches: 6. CDR1 and CDR2 from the germline V gene are SGHTA and FQGNSA. The CDR3 region has the DNA TGTGCCAGCAGCTTTACCGGGACTAGCGGGGCGGAGACCCAGTACTTC. Translating it yields CASSFTGTSGAETQYF.

The gene calls are TRBV2 and TRBJ1-4; a weak D match, TRBD1 (5 bases). CDR1 and CDR2 from the germline V gene are SNHLY and FYNNEI. With 10 bases removed from V and 5 bases from J, the gap between germline ends came to 14 bases. The length of the CDR3 is 13 residues. This CDR3 reads CATSLGRNEKLFF. The CDR3 coding sequence is TGTGCCACGTCCCTGGGGCGAAATGAAAAACTGTTTTTT. The full variable domain, with the rest looked up from reference TRBV2 and TRBJ1-4, is EPEVTQTPSHQVTQMGQEVILRCVPISNHLYFYWYRQILGQKVEFLVSFYNNEISEKSEIFDDQFSVERPDGSNFTLKIRSTKLEDSAMYFCATSLGRNEKLFFGSGTQLSVL.

The rearrangement links TRBV4-3 to TRBJ2-7; 9 positions agree with TRBD2. The junction had 5 bases not matched to a gene; V was cut back by 3 bases and J by 2 bases. The CDR3 has 15 residues. In germline, CDR1 is LGHNA, CDR2 YSLEER. The CDR3 DNA is TGCGCCAGCAGCCAGCGGGGGGGGCGTCCCTACGAGCAGTACTTC. Translated, it gives CASSQRGGRPYEQYF.

The chain is built from TRBV9 and TRBJ2-7; D may be TRBD1 (6 bases). V shed 5 bases and J shed 0 bases, with 12 bases lying between them. The CDR3 has 14 amino acids. Germline assignment: CDR1 SGDLS and CDR2 YYNGEE. The CDR3 loop is CASSPTGSSYEQYF. CDR3 nucleotides: TGTGCCAGCAGTCCTACAGGGTCCTCCTACGAGCAGTACTTC. Looking up the rest from reference TRBV9 and TRBJ2-7 gives the full variable domain: DSGVTQTPKHLITATGQRVTLRCSPRSGDLSVYWYQQSLDQGLQFLIQYYNGEERAKGNILERFSAQQFPDLHSELNLSSLELGDSALYFCASSPTGSSYEQYFGPGTRLTVT.

V is TRBV5-1 and J is TRBJ2-7; 10 positions match TRBD2. The trim removed 4 bases at V and 3 bases at J, leaving 4 bases unmatched. The CDR3 contains 14 residues. Germline assignment: CDR1 SGHRS and CDR2 YFSETQ. CDR3 protein: CASSQLAGSYEQYF. CDR3 DNA: TGCGCCAGCAGCCAACTAGCGGGAAGCTACGAGCAGTACTTC.

The chain uses TRBV29-1 and TRBJ1-1; the match to TRBD1 covers 9 bases. This CDR3 has 16 residues. Germline V CDR1 and CDR2: SQVTM, ANQGSEA. J was trimmed by 3 bases and V by 1 base; bases with no gene match: 9. The CDR3: CSVEAGGTGSYTEAFF. The DNA of the CDR3 is TGCAGCGTTGAAGCCGGGGGGACAGGGTCGTACACTGAAGCTTTCTTT. The variable domain in full, completed from reference TRBV29-1 and TRBJ1-1, reads SAVISQKPSRDICQRGTSLTIQCQVDSQVTMMFWYRQQPGQSLTLIATANQGSEATYESGFVIDKFPISRPNLTFSTLTVSNMSPEDSSIYLCSVEAGGTGSYTEAFFGQGTRLTVV.